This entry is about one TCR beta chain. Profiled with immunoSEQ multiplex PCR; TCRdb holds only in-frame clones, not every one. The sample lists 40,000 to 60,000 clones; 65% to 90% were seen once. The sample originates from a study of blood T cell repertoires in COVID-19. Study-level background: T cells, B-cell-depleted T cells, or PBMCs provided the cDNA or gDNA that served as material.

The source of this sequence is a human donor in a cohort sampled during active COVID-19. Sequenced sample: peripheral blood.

The CDR3 DNA reads TGTGCCAGCAGCTTACAGGGGGCGTCCGGGGAGCTGTTTTTT. Its protein product is CASSLQGASGELFF. V is TRBV7-3 and J is TRBJ2-2; 8 bases line up with TRBD1. CDR1 and CDR2 from the germline V gene are SGHTA and FQGTGA. Unmatched junction bases numbered 2, after V lost 2 bases and J lost 6 bases. This CDR3 has 14 amino acids. The full variable domain, its missing parts supplied by reference TRBV7-3 and TRBJ2-2, is GAGVSQTPSNKVTEKGKYVELRCDPISGHTALYWYRQSLGQGPEFLIYFQGTGAADDSGLPNDRFFAVRPEGSVSTLKIQRTERGDSAVYLCASSLQGASGELFFGEGSRLTVL.